Presented here are 26 T cell receptor beta chains from one specimen sequenced in a study of beta chain features in type 1 diabetes. Whole-study results and caveats: In all four CD4+ subsets, TCRB CDR3 length was significantly, moderately reduced in type 1 diabetes.

These receptors have no identified antigens. What was sequenced were expressed TCRB transcripts, since all of the isolated RNA had been reverse transcribed. Libraries were prepared by immunoSEQ multiplex PCR; TCRdb keeps only in-frame clonotypes and omits some of them. The repertoire consists of 250,000 to 300,000 clones, with approximately 25% occurring once and the leading ten covering roughly 0.011%. The sequencing sample was made of naive CD4+ T cells from blood. The receptor set was obtained from a young woman with type 1 diabetes.

The DNA for the CDR3 is TGTGCCAGCAGCCATGAGCGGGGGAACACTGAAGCTTTCTTT. Amino acid sequence: CASSHERGNTEAFF. The V gene is TRBV6-5, the J gene TRBJ1-1, with D unclear. The CDR3 loop spans 14 amino acids. Trimming stripped 6 bases from V and 1 base from J, with 12 bases between. From germline, CDR1 is MNHEY and CDR2 SVGAGI.

V gene TRBV29-1 combines with J gene TRBJ2-1, with D tentatively TRBD2 (6 bases). The CDR3 contains 14 residues. Looked up from germline, CDR1 is SQVTM and CDR2 is ANQGSEA. Deletions cut 4 bases from V and 2 bases from J, with 12 bases between. As DNA, the CDR3 is TGCAGCGTTGCCGGGAGAGGGACCTACAATGAGCAGTTCTTC. Encoded protein: CSVAGRGTYNEQFF.

The sample holds one count of this clone. The same CDR3 is also encoded by other DNA sequences in this sample. The rearrangement uses TRBV7-9 and TRBJ1-1, with D possibly matching TRBD1 (5 bases). This CDR3 contains 13 residues. V was trimmed by 5 bases and J by 5 bases, leaving 12 bases between them. Germline CDR1 SEHNR, CDR2 FQNEAQ (reference sequence). CDR3 in DNA: TGTGCCAGCAGCCCTCAGGGAGGGACTGAAGCTTTCTTT. Its translation is CASSPQGGTEAFF.

This rearrangement joins TRBV5-1 to TRBJ1-2; tentatively, D is TRBD1 (6 bases). In germline, CDR1 is SGHRS, CDR2 YFSETQ. The CDR3 covers 16 residues. Trimming stripped 1 base from V and 4 bases from J, with 17 bases between. CDR3 sequence reads: CASSLYHATGIYGYTF. CDR3 sequence (DNA): TGCGCCAGCAGCTTGTACCACGCTACAGGGATCTATGGCTACACCTTC.

In its sample, this clone was seen a few times. The chain carries TRBV4-1 and TRBJ1-1; D perhaps matches TRBD1 (5 bases). The CDR3 is made up of 15 amino acids. Trimming shortened V by 1 base and J by 0 bases, and 9 bases separated the two germline ends. The germline CDR1 and CDR2 sequences are MGHRA and YSYEKL. The CDR3 nucleotides read TGCGCCAGCAGCCAAGCCGACAGATTGAACACTGAAGCTTTCTTT. The encoded protein is CASSQADRLNTEAFF.

V and J are TRBV4-2 and TRBJ2-7, with TRBD2 matching over 7 bases. Trimming removed 3 bases from V and 0 bases from J; junction bases left unmatched: 8. CDR1 is LGHNA, CDR2 YNFKEQ, per germline. The CDR3 is 16 residues long. The CDR3 nucleotides read TGTGCCAGCAGCCAGGACTGGGGGGGAAGCTCCTACGAGCAGTACTTC. Its translation is CASSQDWGGSSYEQYF.

In the case of this clone: The junction shows a germline mismatch at one end, possibly a read error. The V gene is TRBV5-4, the J gene TRBJ2-2; 10 nucleotides line up with TRBD1. In germline, CDR1 is SGHNT, CDR2 YYREEE (reference sequence). The CDR3 is made up of 16 amino acids. The CDR3: CASSLGQGQNTGELFF. CDR3 coding DNA: TGTGCCAGCAGTTTGGGACAGGGGCAAAACACCGGGGAGCTGTTTTTT.

A few counts support this clone. The CDR3 DNA reads as TGTGCCAGCAGCTTCGGTGCCAGGGGGCCAGAAGAGACCCAGTACTTC. It encodes CASSFGARGPEETQYF. This chain joins TRBV11-2 and TRBJ2-5, with TRBD1 matching over 8 bases. From germline, CDR1 is SGHAT and CDR2 FQNNGV. With 3 bases clipped from V and 3 bases from J, the junction kept 9 bases outside the gene matches. The CDR3 runs to 16 residues.

This clone came up a few times. The genes are TRBV29-1 and TRBJ2-5, with D tentatively TRBD1 (5 bases). Trimming removed 6 bases at V and 2 bases at J, with 10 bases between. CDR1 is SQVTM, CDR2 ANQGSEA, per germline. The CDR3 covers 12 residues. The CDR3 region is CSVRREQETQYF. The CDR3 DNA sequence: TGCAGCGTGCGCAGGGAACAAGAGACCCAGTACTTC.

The V gene is TRBV25-1, the J gene TRBJ2-5; D may be TRBD1 (6 bases). This CDR3 has 16 amino acids. V lost 1 base and J 1 base, leaving 13 bases between the germline ends. CDR1 MGHDK and CDR2 SYGVNS come from the germline V gene. Here the CDR3 DNA reads TGTGCCAGCAGTGAATTTACAGGGTCCCGCCAAGAGACCCAGTACTTC. It codes for CASSEFTGSRQETQYF.

The chain links TRBV7-8 to TRBJ2-7; 10 bases agree with TRBD1. Germline CDR1 reads SGHVS; CDR2 reads FQNEAQ. CDR3 length equals 14 residues. The V gene end was trimmed by 5 bases and the J gene end by 6 bases; junction bases not matched to a gene: 7. The CDR3 nucleotides are TGTGCCAGCAGCCAAGACAGGGGGCTGGGCGAGCAGTACTTC. Translated: CASSQDRGLGEQYF.

This sequence joins TRBV2 and TRBJ2-1; D gene ambiguous. With 7 bases removed from V and 5 bases from J, the gap between germline ends came to 12 bases. The length of the CDR3 is 13 residues. Germline CDR1 SNHLY, CDR2 FYNNEI. In DNA, the CDR3 is TGTGCCAGCAATGTTCGGTTTCACAATGAGCAGTTCTTC. Encoded protein: CASNVRFHNEQFF.

The V call is TRBV19, the J call TRBJ1-2, with TRBD1 matching 12 bases. The CDR3 loop spans 17 amino acids. Trimming at V came to 5 bases and at J to 5 bases, leaving 12 bases not matched to a gene. Per germline, CDR1 LNHDA and CDR2 SQIVND (reference sequence). CDR3 protein: CASSSPGQGAKGYGYTF. CDR3 bases: TGTGCCAGTAGTTCCCCGGGACAGGGGGCAAAAGGGTATGGCTACACCTTC.

This chain joins TRBV9 and TRBJ2-5; TRBD1 matches at 9 bases. The length of the CDR3 is 17 residues. From germline, CDR1 is SGDLS and CDR2 YYNGEE. J lost 4 bases, V lost 3 bases, and 13 bases had no gene match. The chain's CDR3 is CASSGTGGAGAGETQYF. CDR3 nucleotide sequence: TGTGCCAGCAGCGGAACAGGGGGCGCGGGGGCAGGAGAGACCCAGTACTTC.

The chain has TRBV7-9 and TRBJ2-1; 12 nucleotides agree with TRBD2. Germline-derived CDR1 and CDR2 are SEHNR and FQNEAQ (reference sequence). The V segment lost 6 bases and the J segment 8 bases; nucleotides outside the gene matches: 14. The length of the CDR3 is 17 residues. The CDR3 sequence: CASSFGLAGSGWDEQFF. DNA for the CDR3: TGTGCCAGCAGTTTTGGACTAGCGGGGTCCGGGTGGGATGAGCAGTTCTTC.

This chain links TRBV7-3 with TRBJ1-2; D is perhaps TRBD1 (6 bases). The CDR3 loop spans 14 amino acids. Germline CDR1 reads SGHTA; CDR2 reads FQGTGA. V dropped 5 bases and J dropped 6 bases, with 16 bases sitting between them. CDR3 loop: CASSPKTSGDGYTF. CDR3 nucleotides: TGTGCCAGCAGCCCAAAGACCTCAGGGGATGGCTACACCTTC.

In this sample, this clone turned up a few times. This rearrangement joins TRBV29-1 to TRBJ2-5; tentative D call: TRBD1 (5 bases). Trimming removed 6 bases from V and 0 bases from J, with 14 bases in between. The CDR3 covers 14 residues. The germline V gene has CDR1 SQVTM and CDR2 ANQGSEA. The CDR3 reads CSVAETAYQETQYF. CDR3 nucleotides: TGCAGCGTGGCCGAGACAGCCTACCAAGAGACCCAGTACTTC.

The CDR3 sequence: CASSLITGGGLYGYTF. CDR3 coding DNA: TGCGCCAGCAGCTTGATAACGGGGGGTGGACTTTATGGCTACACCTTC. The chain carries TRBV5-1 and TRBJ1-2; the D gene is possibly TRBD1 (5 bases). This CDR3 region has 16 residues. Germline loops: CDR1 SGHRS, CDR2 YFSETQ. V was clipped by 1 base and J by 5 bases, with 18 bases between them.

This clone came up a few times. This rearrangement joins TRBV6-1 to TRBJ2-1; TRBD2 matches at 10 bases. The CDR3 runs 16 residues. The V gene's germline CDR1 is MNHNS and CDR2 SASEGT. With V trimmed by 2 bases and J by 4 bases, 5 bases remained unmatched. The CDR3 protein is CASSELTSGVYNEQFF. CDR3 in DNA: TGTGCCAGCAGTGAATTAACTAGCGGGGTTTACAATGAGCAGTTCTTC.

This clone has a handful of counts. This rearrangement joins TRBV7-9 to TRBJ1-2; D not resolved. V lost 2 bases and J lost 2, with 6 bases in between. The CDR3 has 13 residues. Germline values: CDR1 SEHNR, CDR2 FQNEAQ (reference sequence). The CDR3, as DNA: TGTGCCAGCAGCTTAAATCAGAACTATGGCTACACCTTC. Amino acid sequence: CASSLNQNYGYTF.

This clone was recorded only once. J is TRBJ2-5 and V is TRBV9; 12 nucleotides agree with TRBD2. J was trimmed by 0 bases and V by 3 bases; bases with no gene match: 6. The CDR3 spans 17 residues. Germline CDR1 is SGDLS and CDR2 is YYNGEE. CDR3 residues: CASSDGLAGGNQETQYF. The DNA of the CDR3 is TGTGCCAGCAGCGATGGGCTAGCGGGAGGGAACCAAGAGACCCAGTACTTC.

This chain connects TRBV29-1 to TRBJ2-7; possible D gene TRBD2, 5 bases. The CDR3 runs to 13 residues. The germline CDR1 and CDR2 sequences are SQVTM and ANQGSEA. Trimming shortened V by 6 bases and J by 3 bases, and 15 bases separated the two germline ends. The CDR3 DNA follows: TGCAGCGTCGGCGGGCGCTTCCACTACGAGCAGTACTTC. Translated, it gives CSVGGRFHYEQYF.

This clone was seen a few times. The chain's CDR3 is CASSLATGGSSYEQYF. CDR3 DNA: TGCGCCAGCAGCTTGGCGACGGGGGGGAGTTCCTACGAGCAGTACTTC. The rearrangement joins TRBV5-1 to TRBJ2-7, with 8 bases lining up with TRBD2. The ends lost 0 bases at V and 1 base at J; junction bases unmatched: 6. The CDR3 extends over 16 amino acids. In germline, CDR1 is SGHRS, CDR2 YFSETQ.

The table lists this clone with a few counts. The chain employs TRBV9 and TRBJ2-7; D gene uncertain. Germline V gives CDR1 SGDLS, CDR2 YYNGEE. This CDR3 is built from 14 residues. Trimming removed 0 bases at V and 1 base at J, with 8 bases between. CDR3 amino acids: CASSVVGNSYEQYF. DNA of the CDR3: TGTGCCAGCAGCGTAGTCGGTAATTCCTACGAGCAGTACTTC.

The chain uses TRBV28 and TRBJ2-7, with no clear D. The CDR3 is made up of 14 amino acids. Germline values: CDR1 MDHEN, CDR2 SYDVKM. Trimming removed 5 bases from V and 2 bases from J, with 13 bases in between. CDR3 protein: CASSPPPRPYEQYF. CDR3 coding DNA: TGTGCCAGCAGTCCCCCCCCGAGGCCCTACGAGCAGTACTTC.

This clone was detected a few times. The rearrangement uses TRBV6-6 and TRBJ2-2; 9 nucleotides align to TRBD2. This CDR3 is built from 16 residues. J gave up 5 bases and V 5 bases, and 9 bases lay outside the gene matches. CDR1 MNHNY and CDR2 SVGAGI come from the germline V gene (reference sequence). The CDR3 DNA reads TGTGCCAGCAGTCAGCGGCGGGAGGGCAGGACCGGGGAGCTGTTTTTT. Translating it yields CASSQRREGRTGELFF.